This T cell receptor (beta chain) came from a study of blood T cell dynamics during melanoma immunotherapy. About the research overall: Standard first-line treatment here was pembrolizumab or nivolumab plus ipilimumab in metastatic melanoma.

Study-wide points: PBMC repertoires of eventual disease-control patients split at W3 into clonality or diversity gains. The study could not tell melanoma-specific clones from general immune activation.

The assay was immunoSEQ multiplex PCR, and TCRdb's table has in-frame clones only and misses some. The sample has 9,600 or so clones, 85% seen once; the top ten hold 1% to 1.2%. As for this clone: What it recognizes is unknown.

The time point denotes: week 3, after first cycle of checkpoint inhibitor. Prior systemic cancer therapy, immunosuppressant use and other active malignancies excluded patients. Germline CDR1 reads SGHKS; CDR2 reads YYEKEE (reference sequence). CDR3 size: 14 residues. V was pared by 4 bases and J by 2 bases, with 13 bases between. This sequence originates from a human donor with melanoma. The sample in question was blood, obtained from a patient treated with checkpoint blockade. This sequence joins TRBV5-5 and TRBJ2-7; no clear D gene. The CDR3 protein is CASSKDSVTYEQYF. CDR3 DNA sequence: TGTGCCAGCAGCAAAGACTCGGTAACCTACGAGCAGTACTTC.